These T cell receptor beta chains were read from a single sample in a study of cytomegalovirus exposure and HLA in healthy donors. Using immunoSEQ multiplex PCR, the repertoire was profiled, and TCRdb retains in-frame clones only, with some absent. The top ten hold around 4.3% of the sample, which has 150,000 to 200,000 clones, 68% seen once. The specimen sequenced was PBMCs. Receptor source: a woman aged 18-29 years in good health and CMV-seropositive. The CDR3 runs from the conserved cysteine through the conserved F or W. Each record gives: clone size, J gene, V gene, D gene, CDR3 protein, CDR3 DNA. A D gene is named only where the DNA matches it firmly. Expanded clones get a size class; other rows say once, few or many, or leave the size out.

clone size: -
J gene: TRBJ2-3
V gene: TRBV29-1
D gene: TRBD2
CDR3 protein: CSVAGTSGGKDTQYF
CDR3 DNA: TGCAGCGTTGCCGGGACTAGCGGGGGCAAAGATACGCAGTATTTT

clone size: -
J gene: TRBJ2-5
V gene: TRBV10-3
D gene: -
CDR3 protein: CAISLRQGKETQYF
CDR3 DNA: TGTGCCATCAGTCTTCGCCAGGGCAAAGAGACCCAGTACTTC

clone size: -
J gene: TRBJ1-2
V gene: TRBV18
D gene: -
CDR3 protein: CASSLGEDYGYTF
CDR3 DNA: TGTGCCAGCTCACTTGGAGAGGACTATGGCTACACCTTC

clone size: -
J gene: TRBJ2-3
V gene: TRBV7-9
D gene: TRBD2
CDR3 protein: CASSFRREESTDTQYF
CDR3 DNA: TGTGCCAGCAGCTTTCGGCGGGAGGAAAGCACAGATACGCAGTATTTT

clone size: few
J gene: TRBJ1-2
V gene: TRBV29-1
D gene: TRBD1
CDR3 protein: CSVEWDRGIYGYTF
CDR3 DNA: TGCAGCGTTGAGTGGGACAGGGGAATCTATGGCTACACCTTC

clone size: -
J gene: TRBJ2-7
V gene: TRBV27
D gene: -
CDR3 protein: CASRMYDGAYEQYF
CDR3 DNA: TGTGCCAGCAGAATGTACGACGGAGCCTACGAGCAGTACTTC

clone size: -
J gene: TRBJ2-1
V gene: TRBV5-6
D gene: -
CDR3 protein: CASSLALANEQFF
CDR3 DNA: TGTGCCAGCAGCTTGGCCCTAGCGAATGAGCAGTTCTTC

clone size: -
J gene: TRBJ2-1
V gene: TRBV13
D gene: TRBD1
CDR3 protein: CASRGQDSHNEQFF
CDR3 DNA: TGTGCCAGCAGAGGACAGGACAGCCACAATGAGCAGTTCTTC

clone size: -
J gene: TRBJ1-5
V gene: TRBV21-1
D gene: -
CDR3 protein: CASSEEGRANQPQHF
CDR3 DNA: TGTGCCAGCAGCGAGGAGGGTAGGGCCAATCAGCCCCAGCATTTT

clone size: -
J gene: TRBJ1-5
V gene: TRBV7-2
D gene: -
CDR3 protein: CASSSRRGSHSNQPQHF
CDR3 DNA: TGTGCCAGCAGCTCAAGGAGGGGTAGCCATAGCAATCAGCCCCAGCATTTT

clone size: -
J gene: TRBJ1-5
V gene: TRBV6-6
D gene: TRBD1
CDR3 protein: CASSRDRGNQPQHF
CDR3 DNA: TGTGCCAGCAGCCGCGACAGGGGCAATCAGCCCCAGCATTTT

clone size: -
J gene: TRBJ1-4
V gene: TRBV4-1
D gene: TRBD1
CDR3 protein: CASNYRTGGFLTNEKLFF
CDR3 DNA: TGCGCCAGCAATTACAGGACAGGGGGCTTTCTCACTAATGAAAAACTGTTTTTT

clone size: -
J gene: TRBJ2-3
V gene: TRBV5-1
D gene: TRBD2
CDR3 protein: CASRNGSSGWDTQYF
CDR3 DNA: TGCGCCAGCAGAAACGGCTCTAGCGGGTGGGATACGCAGTATTTT

clone size: -
J gene: TRBJ1-5
V gene: TRBV4-2
D gene: -
CDR3 protein: CASSQDLEGGGQPQHF
CDR3 DNA: TGTGCCAGCAGCCAAGATCTCGAGGGGGGGGGCCAGCCCCAGCATTTT

clone size: few
J gene: TRBJ2-7
V gene: TRBV5-8
D gene: -
CDR3 protein: CASSSQFREQYF
CDR3 DNA: TGTGCCAGCAGCTCGCAGTTCCGTGAGCAGTACTTC

clone size: few
J gene: TRBJ2-3
V gene: TRBV4-2
D gene: -
CDR3 protein: CASSHPIRDTQYF
CDR3 DNA: TGTGCCAGCAGCCACCCGATCAGGGATACGCAGTATTTT

clone size: -
J gene: TRBJ1-4
V gene: TRBV18
D gene: TRBD1
CDR3 protein: CASSPPSGTENEKLFF
CDR3 DNA: TGTGCCAGCTCACCACCTTCCGGGACAGAAAATGAAAAACTGTTTTTT